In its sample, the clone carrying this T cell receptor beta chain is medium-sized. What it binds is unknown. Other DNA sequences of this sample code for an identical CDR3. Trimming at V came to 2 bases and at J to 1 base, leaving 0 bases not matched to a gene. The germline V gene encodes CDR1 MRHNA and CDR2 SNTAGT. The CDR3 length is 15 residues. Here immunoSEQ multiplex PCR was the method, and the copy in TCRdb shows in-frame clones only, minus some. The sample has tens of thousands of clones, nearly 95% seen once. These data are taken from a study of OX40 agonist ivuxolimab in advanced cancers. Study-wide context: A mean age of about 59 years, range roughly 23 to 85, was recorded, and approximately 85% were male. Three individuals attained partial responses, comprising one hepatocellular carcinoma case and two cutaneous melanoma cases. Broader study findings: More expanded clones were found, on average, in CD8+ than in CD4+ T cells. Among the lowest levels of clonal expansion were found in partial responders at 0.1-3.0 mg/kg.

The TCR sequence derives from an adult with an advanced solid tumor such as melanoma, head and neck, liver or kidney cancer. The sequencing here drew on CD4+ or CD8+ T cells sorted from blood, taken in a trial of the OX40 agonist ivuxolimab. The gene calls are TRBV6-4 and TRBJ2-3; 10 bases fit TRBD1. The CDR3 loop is CASSDGTGGTDTQYF. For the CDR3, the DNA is TGTGCCAGCAGTGACGGGACAGGGGGCACAGATACGCAGTATTTT.